Listed here are 12 T cell receptor beta chains from one sample, sequenced in a study of shared clonotypes between healthy human individuals. Sequencing was performed with immunoSEQ multiplex PCR; in TCRdb, only in-frame clones are kept and a portion is missing. The sample lists 300,000 to 400,000 clones, around 67% occurring once. The source material was memory CD4+ T cells sorted from blood. The subset denotes: CD45RA-negative fraction. Every receptor here comes from a man in his thirties or forties in good health.

This clone appeared a few times. This chain joins TRBV19 and TRBJ1-1, with 7 bases that match TRBD1. CDR1 is LNHDA and CDR2 is SQIVND in the germline V gene (reference sequence). The CDR3 spans 15 residues. J lost 5 bases, V lost 3 bases, and 9 bases had no gene match. The CDR3 here is CASSIGPDRVTEAFF. In DNA form, the CDR3 reads TGTGCCAGTAGTATCGGGCCAGACAGGGTAACTGAAGCTTTCTTT.

This chain joins TRBV5-6 and TRBJ2-3; 8 bases are shared with TRBD2. With V trimmed by 5 bases and J by 5 bases, 10 bases remained unmatched. The CDR3 has 15 residues. CDR1 SGHDT and CDR2 YYEEEE come from the germline V gene. CDR3 protein: CASRTRAGGEDTQYF. The CDR3 region has the DNA TGTGCCAGCAGGACCCGGGCGGGAGGAGAAGATACGCAGTATTTT. Drawing the rest from reference TRBV5-6 and TRBJ2-3, the complete variable domain is DAGVTQSPTHLIKTRGQQVTLRCSPKSGHDTVSWYQQALGQGPQFIFQYYEEEERQRGNFPDRFSGHQFPNYSSELNVNALLLGDSALYLCASRTRAGGEDTQYFGPGTRLTVL.

V is TRBV30 and J is TRBJ2-7, with 10 bases matching TRBD2. Germline V gives CDR1 GTSNPN, CDR2 SVGIG (reference sequence). This CDR3 has 15 amino acids. The V and J ends lost 1 base and 0 bases, in that order; junction bases with no gene match: 3. The chain's CDR3 is CAWSAGLAASYEQYF. The CDR3 region has the DNA TGTGCCTGGAGTGCCGGACTAGCGGCCTCCTACGAGCAGTACTTC.

This chain connects TRBV29-1 to TRBJ1-2, with D unresolved. V dropped 1 base and J dropped 4 bases, with 19 bases sitting between them. Germline CDR1 SQVTM, CDR2 ANQGSEA. CDR3 length equals 16 residues. The CDR3 DNA reads TGCAGCGTTGAAGGATCAGGCAATCCGGGGATCTATGGCTACACCTTC. Translation: CSVEGSGNPGIYGYTF. Supplemented by reference TRBV29-1 and TRBJ1-2, the full variable domain reads SAVISQKPSRDICQRGTSLTIQCQVDSQVTMMFWYRQQPGQSLTLIATANQGSEATYESGFVIDKFPISRPNLTFSTLTVSNMSPEDSSIYLCSVEGSGNPGIYGYTFGSGTRLTVV.

This chain uses TRBV29-1 with TRBJ2-2; D is tentatively TRBD1 or TRBD2 (5 bases each). V was pared by 7 bases and J by 1 base, with 13 bases between. Germline V CDR1 and CDR2: SQVTM, ANQGSEA. This CDR3 spans 14 amino acids. The CDR3 here is CSARGAVNTGELFF. CDR3 nucleotides: TGCAGCGCCCGAGGGGCGGTGAACACCGGGGAGCTGTTTTTT.

V and J are TRBV6-4 and TRBJ1-1; D remains ambiguous. The CDR3 has 14 amino acids. Germline V gives CDR1 MRHNA, CDR2 SNTAGT. Trimming took off 6 bases at V and 1 base at J, with 12 bases between the two ends. The CDR3 loop is CASSPGLSNTEAFF. The CDR3 DNA reads as TGTGCCAGCAGCCCAGGACTCTCGAACACTGAAGCTTTCTTT.

This clone came up a few times. This chain uses TRBV5-1 with TRBJ1-3; maybe TRBD1 (6 bases). The CDR3 runs to 18 residues. The V end was cut by 2 bases, the J end by 0 bases, with 18 bases between. The V gene's germline CDR1 is SGHRS and CDR2 YFSETQ. Written as DNA, the CDR3 is TGCGCCAGCAGCTTTTTAGGCCGCCAGGGGTCCTCTGGAAACACCATATATTTT. Its protein is CASSFLGRQGSSGNTIYF.

The gene calls are TRBV11-2 and TRBJ2-5; weak D call: TRBD1 (5 bases). V lost 0 bases and J lost 9, with 11 bases in between. Germline V CDR1 and CDR2: SGHAT, FQNNGV. This CDR3 spans 13 amino acids. CDR3 protein: CASSLEWVGAQYF. The CDR3 bases are TGTGCCAGCAGCTTAGAGTGGGTAGGGGCCCAGTACTTC.

This clone turned up a few times. The chain carries TRBV9 and TRBJ2-1; tentative D call: TRBD1 (6 bases). The germline gives CDR1 SGDLS, CDR2 YYNGEE. The CDR3 length is 16 residues. The V and J ends lost 0 bases and 4 bases respectively, with 14 bases between them. This CDR3 reads CASSVAVGQGYNEQFF. CDR3 nucleotide sequence: TGTGCCAGCAGCGTAGCGGTGGGTCAGGGGTACAATGAGCAGTTCTTC.

Here the CDR3 reads CASSQAQSSYGYTF. Written as DNA, the CDR3 is TGCGCCAGCAGCCAAGCGCAGAGTTCTTATGGCTACACCTTC. This rearrangement joins TRBV4-3 to TRBJ1-2; D call uncertain. Trimming cost V 1 base and J 5 bases, with 11 bases left between them. Looked up from germline, CDR1 is LGHNA and CDR2 is YSLEER. The CDR3 extends over 14 amino acids.

The CDR3 nucleotides are TGTGCCAGCATAGGAAGTAAACCCAGCACAGATACGCAGTATTTT. This encodes CASIGSKPSTDTQYF. The chain joins TRBV6-6 to TRBJ2-3; D call uncertain. CDR3 size: 15 residues. The ends were cut back, 7 bases at V and 0 bases at J, with 14 bases in the middle. The germline V gene encodes CDR1 MNHNY and CDR2 SVGAGI (reference sequence).

The gene calls are TRBV30 and TRBJ1-3; D is ambiguous. The length of the CDR3 is 13 residues. Per the germline V gene, CDR1 is GTSNPN and CDR2 is SVGIG (reference sequence). The V end lost 6 bases, the J end lost 7 bases, and 16 bases lay between the germline ends. The CDR3 sequence is CACVTLTGNTIYF. The CDR3 DNA sequence: TGTGCCTGCGTGACCCTCACGGGGAACACCATATATTTT.